The present entry profiles one T cell receptor beta chain with its context. Its antigen is as yet unknown. Regarding donors, all were healthy bone marrow donors. This entry comes from a study of cytomegalovirus exposure and HLA in healthy donors. At the level of the study: There were 75 million to 95 million unique TCRs (from HLA-typed donors) in an early data release.

13 Jbeta primers and 60 Vbeta primers were used for the PCR. The assay was immunoSEQ multiplex PCR, and TCRdb's table has in-frame clones only and misses some. The sample records 130,000 or so clones, around 9% being singletons. The germline V gene encodes CDR1 ENHRY and CDR2 SYGVKD. V trimming: 0 bases; J trimming: 2 bases; junction bases outside the gene matches: 4. This CDR3 has 15 amino acids. Study observations and caveats: 164 TCR beta chains were listed as cytomegalovirus-associated. Productive status was seen about 87% or about 30% of the time for most TCR beta V segments in an earlier analysis.

Sequenced material: PBMCs. This TCR was recovered from a man aged 40-49 years in good health and CMV-seronegative. V usage is TRBV10-3 and J usage is TRBJ2-7; 7 positions match TRBD1. CDR3 bases: TGTGCCATCAGTGAGTCGACAGGGTACCCCTACGAGCAGTACTTC. Translated: CAISESTGYPYEQYF.